These T cell receptor beta chains were read from a single sample in a study of T cells in Graves' hyperthyroidism and ophthalmopathy. From the multiplex PCR reads, TCRdb called clonotypes with MiXCR, one entry per CDR3 protein. The repertoire holds about 640,000 distinct CDR3 sequences, with about 45% as singletons. Material for sequencing was peripheral blood or thyroid tissue (not recorded which). These receptors all stem from an adult man with Graves' disease, either hyperthyroidism or ophthalmopathy (not recorded which). Each CDR3 is given with its conserved first and last residue. A D gene is named only where the DNA matches it firmly. Clone size is not always given. Where it is, it says once, few, many or a class for expanded clones.

clone_size,j_call,v_call,d_call,cdr3_aa,cdr3_nt
few,TRBJ2-2,TRBV5-1,TRBD2,CASSPGTREPGELFF,TGCGCCAGCAGCCCCGGGACTAGAGAACCCGGGGAGCTGTTTTTT
NA,TRBJ2-6,TRBV6-6,NA,CAGRTSGANVLTF,TGTGCCGGCAGGACCTCTGGGGCCAACGTCCTGACTTTC
NA,TRBJ2-7,TRBV20-1,NA,CSAQGRLAASSYEQYF,TGCAGTGCCCAGGGCAGGTTAGCGGCGAGCTCCTACGAGCAGTACTTC
NA,TRBJ2-6,TRBV7-8,TRBD1,CASSARTGPSSWANVLTF,TGTGCCAGCAGCGCGAGGACAGGGCCCTCCTCCTGGGCCAACGTCCTGACTTTC
NA,TRBJ1-1,TRBV6-5,NA,CASSYGGGMGTEAFF,TGTGCCAGCAGTTACGGCGGGGGCATGGGAACTGAAGCTTTCTTT
many,TRBJ2-5,TRBV7-9,NA,CASSFRGGETQYF,TGTGCCAGCAGCTTCAGGGGGGGAGAGACCCAGTACTTC
NA,TRBJ1-4,TRBV20-1,NA,CSARAEADEKLFF,TGCAGTGCTAGGGCAGAAGCGGATGAAAAACTGTTTTTT
NA,TRBJ1-3,TRBV27,TRBD1,CASSQTDRGNTIYF,TGTGCCAGCAGTCAGACGGACAGGGGGAACACCATATATTTT
few,TRBJ1-4,TRBV7-9,NA,CASSLFQGGEKLFF,TGTGCCAGCAGTTTATTCCAGGGAGGGGAAAAACTGTTTTTT
few,TRBJ1-1,TRBV5-1,NA,CASSLLQAMNTEAFF,TGCGCCAGCAGCTTGCTGCAGGCGATGAACACTGAAGCTTTCTTT
few,TRBJ2-7,TRBV20-1,TRBD1,CSAPLGQGASGEQYF,TGCAGTGCCCCGCTCGGACAGGGGGCCTCAGGCGAGCAGTACTTC
many,TRBJ1-1,TRBV12-3/TRBV12-4,TRBD1,CASSYRGDTEAFF,TGTGCCAGCAGCTACAGGGGGGACACTGAAGCTTTCTTT
NA,TRBJ1-2,TRBV6-5,NA,CASSYVQNSLPGGYTF,TGTGCCAGCAGTTACGTCCAGAACTCCTTGCCGGGGGGCTACACCTTC
NA,TRBJ2-7,TRBV29-1,NA,CSVLAGEQYF,TGCAGCGTTCTGGCGGGAGAGCAGTACTTC
NA,TRBJ2-7,TRBV12-5,TRBD2,CASGLASTSGRSYEQYF,TGTGCTAGTGGTTTGGCATCGACTAGCGGGCGCTCCTACGAGCAGTACTTC
few,TRBJ1-5,TRBV2,TRBD1,CASSGKTGQFQPQHF,TGTGCCAGCAGTGGGAAGACAGGGCAGTTTCAGCCCCAGCATTTT
NA,TRBJ1-2,TRBV29-1,NA,CSVTTGKNGYTF,TGCAGCGTGACAACAGGGAAAAATGGCTACACCTTC
once,TRBJ2-6,TRBV7-6,NA,CASTVETGANVLTF,TGTGCCAGCACCGTGGAAACTGGGGCCAACGTCCTGACTTTC
NA,TRBJ1-5,TRBV6-1,NA,CASSEVGEVSQPQHF,TGTGCCAGCAGTGAAGTTGGAGAGGTAAGCCAGCCCCAGCATTTT
few,TRBJ1-5,TRBV2,NA,CASSLRELLQGSNQPQHF,TGTGCCAGCAGTCTAAGGGAGCTTTTACAGGGCAGCAATCAGCCCCAGCATTTT
few,TRBJ1-5,TRBV12-3/TRBV12-4,TRBD1,CASSLGDRGYQPQHF,TGTGCCAGCAGTTTAGGGGACAGGGGGTATCAGCCCCAGCATTTT
many,TRBJ2-7,TRBV10-3,NA,CAISEVGDEQYF,TGTGCCATCAGTGAGGTCGGGGACGAGCAGTACTTC
few,TRBJ2-2,TRBV7-8,NA,CASSQEGSPTTGELFF,TGTGCCAGCAGCCAAGAGGGTAGCCCGACGACCGGGGAGCTGTTTTTT
NA,TRBJ2-2,TRBV4-1,TRBD1,CASSPQGQGADGELFF,TGCGCCAGCAGCCCCCAGGGACAGGGGGCGGACGGGGAGCTGTTTTTT
once,TRBJ1-5,TRBV15,TRBD1,CATSRDRTGEHQPQHF,TGTGCCACCAGCAGAGATCGTACAGGGGAACATCAGCCCCAGCATTTT
NA,TRBJ1-3,TRBV2,NA,CASDPLGSSGNTIYF,TGTGCCAGCGATCCTTTAGGGAGCTCTGGAAACACCATATATTTT
NA,TRBJ1-2,TRBV20-1,NA,CSARSGAADGYTF,TGCAGTGCTAGGTCCGGGGCCGCGGATGGCTACACCTTC
NA,TRBJ1-2,TRBV5-5,TRBD1,CAWSRDSNYGYTF,TGTGCCTGGAGCAGGGACAGCAACTATGGCTACACCTTC
few,TRBJ1-2,TRBV28,TRBD1,CASSPGQENGYTF,TGTGCCAGCAGCCCGGGACAGGAGAATGGCTACACCTTC
once,TRBJ1-1,TRBV14,TRBD1,CASSQRTGDTEAFF,TGTGCCAGCAGCCAGAGGACAGGGGATACTGAAGCTTTCTTT
few,TRBJ2-6,TRBV19,NA,CASRKGGANVLTF,TGTGCCAGTCGAAAGGGGGGGGCGAACGTCCTGACTTTC
many,TRBJ2-7,TRBV2,NA,CASWGDGGYEQYF,TGTGCCAGCTGGGGGGACGGGGGCTACGAGCAGTACTTC
few,TRBJ2-5,TRBV7-9,NA,CASSTGLEKETQYF,TGTGCCAGCAGCACGGGACTCGAAAAAGAGACCCAGTACTTC
NA,TRBJ1-2,TRBV29-1,NA,CSLESYGYTF,TGCAGCTTAGAGTCCTATGGCTACACCTTC
NA,TRBJ1-4,TRBV11-2,TRBD1,CASSQGTLQGAIREKLFF,TGTGCCAGCAGCCAAGGGACGTTACAGGGGGCGATACGCGAAAAACTGTTTTTT
NA,TRBJ1-2,TRBV7-2,TRBD1,CASSSPVGQGVHYGYTF,TGTGCCAGCAGCTCTCCCGTTGGTCAGGGGGTTCACTATGGCTACACCTTC
once,TRBJ2-7,TRBV29-1,NA,CSIDLNEQYF,TGCAGCATAGACCTGAACGAGCAGTACTTC